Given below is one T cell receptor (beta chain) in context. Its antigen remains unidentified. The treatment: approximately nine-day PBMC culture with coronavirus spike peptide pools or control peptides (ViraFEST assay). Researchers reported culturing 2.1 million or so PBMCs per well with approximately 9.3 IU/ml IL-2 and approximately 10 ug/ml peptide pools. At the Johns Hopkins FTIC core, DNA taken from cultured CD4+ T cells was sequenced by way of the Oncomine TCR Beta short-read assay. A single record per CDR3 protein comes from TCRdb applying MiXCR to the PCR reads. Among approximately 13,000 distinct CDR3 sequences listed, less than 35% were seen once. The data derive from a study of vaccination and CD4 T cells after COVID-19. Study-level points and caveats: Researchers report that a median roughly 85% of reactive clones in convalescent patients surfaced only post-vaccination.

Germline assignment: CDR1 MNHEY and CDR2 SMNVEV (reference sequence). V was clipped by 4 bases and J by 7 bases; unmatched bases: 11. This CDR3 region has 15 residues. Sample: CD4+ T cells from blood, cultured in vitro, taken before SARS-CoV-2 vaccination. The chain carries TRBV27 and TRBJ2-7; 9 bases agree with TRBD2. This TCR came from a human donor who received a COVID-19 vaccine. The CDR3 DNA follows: TGTGCCAGCAGTTCACGCGGGACTAGCCGATGGGAGCAGTACTTC. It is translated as CASSSRGTSRWEQYF.